A single sample gave rise to the 4 T cell receptor beta chains below, sequenced in a study of blood T cell repertoires in COVID-19. Method: immunoSEQ multiplex PCR; TCRdb's copy keeps in-frame clones and lacks some. The sample holds 300,000 to 400,000 clones, more than 70% seen once. Sequencing used PBMCs or T cells enriched from blood (not recorded which). These receptors were obtained from a woman younger than 30 who had recovered from COVID-19.

The rearrangement joins TRBV6-5 to TRBJ2-5; possible D gene TRBD2, 5 bases. Germline CDR1 MNHEY, CDR2 SVGAGI. Between the trimmed V and J ends, which lost 2 bases and 5 bases, there was a span of 12 bases. This CDR3 comprises 14 residues. The CDR3 bases are TGTGCCAGCAGTTACGGTCGGGGTAGGGAGACCCAGTACTTC. It specifies CASSYGRGRETQYF.

The DNA for the CDR3 is TGCGCCAGCAGCCAAGTAGGGGAACCCGGGGAGCTGTTTTTT. It translates to CASSQVGEPGELFF. This rearrangement joins TRBV4-1 to TRBJ2-2, with D perhaps matching TRBD1 (5 bases). V shed 1 base and J shed 6 bases, with 9 bases lying between them. Germline V gives CDR1 MGHRA, CDR2 YSYEKL. The CDR3 length is 14 residues.

The chain is built from TRBV18 and TRBJ1-4; 11 bases line up with TRBD1. This CDR3 is 19 amino acids long. Germline V CDR1 and CDR2: KGHSH, LQKENI. V was clipped by 0 bases and J by 6 bases; unmatched bases: 12. As DNA, the CDR3 is TGTGCCAGCTCACCACCGAAGTCGGGGACAGGGGGGCTCCATGAAAAACTGTTTTTT. Residues: CASSPPKSGTGGLHEKLFF.

The chain links TRBV20-1 to TRBJ1-2; D perhaps matches TRBD1 (6 bases). The germline V and J ends were trimmed by 6 bases and 4 bases, with 9 bases remaining between them. The V gene's germline CDR1 is DFQATT and CDR2 SNEGSKA (reference sequence). CDR3 size: 11 residues. DNA for the CDR3: TGCAGTGCCCGGACAGTCTATGGCTACACCTTC. It yields the protein CSARTVYGYTF.